In this sample, the clone carrying this T cell receptor (beta chain) turned up a few times. The germline V gene encodes CDR1 MNHEY and CDR2 SMNVEV (reference sequence). Trimming stripped 4 bases from V and 1 base from J, with 12 bases between. The CDR3 sequence is 15 residues long. The entry originates in a study of T-cell reconstitution after alpha-beta-depleted transplantation in children. During its preparation, the TCRbeta library received unique molecular identifiers. One entry per CDR3 protein, called by TCRdb with MiXCR from the PCR reads. The sample holds 45,000 to 70,000 distinct CDR3 sequences, approximately 43% seen once.

This clonotype was obtained from a male patient under 18 who had a stem cell transplant for acute lymphoblastic leukemia, so the T cells may come from the graft donor. The chain has TRBV27 and TRBJ2-3; the D gene is possibly TRBD1 (5 bases). The sample consisted of PBMCs, mostly from graft donor cells, taken 360 days after TCRalphabeta/CD19-depleted stem cell transplant. The CDR3 region is CASSSTIGGTDTQYF. Here the CDR3 DNA reads TGTGCCAGCAGTTCAACCATAGGGGGCACAGATACGCAGTATTTT.